The clone carrying this T cell receptor (beta chain) was picked up a small number of times. In the source study's methods: Reference gene primer amplification in the assay estimated nucleated cell counts. TCRdb's table, derived via immunoSEQ multiplex PCR, lists solely in-frame clones and lacks some. V, J and clone size are taken as reported in that table, and D and trimming were inferred from the DNA itself. The sample consists of hundreds of thousands of clones, around 83% of them appearing once. The data belong to a study of blood T cell repertoires in COVID-19. Study-level information: COVID-19 samples from acute and convalescent phases originated in the United States, Italy and Spain.

The CDR3 covers 15 residues. Losses at the gene ends were 5 bases for V and 5 bases for J; bases not matched to a gene: 4. Germline V gene sequence: CDR1 LNHDA, CDR2 SQIVND (reference sequence). This clonotype was obtained from a man older than 75 with acute or convalescent COVID-19. The specimen sequenced was peripheral blood. V gene TRBV19 combines with J gene TRBJ1-5; 12 bases line up with TRBD1. The CDR3 DNA reads TGTGCCAGTAGTCGCCGGGACAGGGGGCATCAGCCCCAGCATTTT. This sequence encodes CASSRRDRGHQPQHF.